This T cell receptor beta chain was documented in a study of tissue T cells after allogeneic stem cell transplantation. Overall study findings and caveats: Within patients, tissue anatomy strongly shaped TCR repertoire composition.

The germline V and J ends were trimmed by 7 bases and 0 bases, with 10 bases remaining between them. Germline V gene data show CDR1 as FNHDT and CDR2 as SITEND (reference sequence). CDR3 length: 13 residues. Profiled with immunoSEQ multiplex PCR; TCRdb holds only in-frame clones, not every one. Among around 17,000 clones listed, 60% to 75% were seen once. With regard to this clone: The target antigen is unknown. The genes and germline here are from mouse. The read gets to within 1 residue of the CDR3 end, and the germline J gene fills in the rest.

The sequenced sample consisted of spleen. The J gene is TRBJ1-1, the V gene TRBV19; perhaps TRBD1 as D (6 bases). The sequence was obtained from a female BALB/c mouse in good health. Strain haplotype (MHC): H2-d. CDR3 region: CASGRDTNTEVFF. CDR3 DNA, as far as it was read: TGTGCCAGCGGCCGGGACACAAACACAGAAGTCTTC.